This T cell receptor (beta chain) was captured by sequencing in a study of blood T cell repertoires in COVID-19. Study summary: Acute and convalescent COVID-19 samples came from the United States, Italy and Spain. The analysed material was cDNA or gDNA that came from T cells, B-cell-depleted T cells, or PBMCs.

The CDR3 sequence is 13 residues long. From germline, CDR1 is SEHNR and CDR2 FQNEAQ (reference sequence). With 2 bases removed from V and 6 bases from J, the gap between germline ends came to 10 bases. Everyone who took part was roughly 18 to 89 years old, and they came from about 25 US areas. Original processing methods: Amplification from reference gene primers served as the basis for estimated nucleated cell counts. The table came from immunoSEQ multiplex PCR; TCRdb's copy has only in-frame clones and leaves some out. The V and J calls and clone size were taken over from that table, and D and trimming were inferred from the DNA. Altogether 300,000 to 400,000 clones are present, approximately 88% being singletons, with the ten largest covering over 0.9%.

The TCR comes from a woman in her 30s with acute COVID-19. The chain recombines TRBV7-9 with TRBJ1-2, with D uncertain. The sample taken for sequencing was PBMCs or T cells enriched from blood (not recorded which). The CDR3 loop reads CASSLSKENGYTF. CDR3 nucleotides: TGTGCCAGCAGCTTATCAAAGGAGAATGGCTACACCTTC.